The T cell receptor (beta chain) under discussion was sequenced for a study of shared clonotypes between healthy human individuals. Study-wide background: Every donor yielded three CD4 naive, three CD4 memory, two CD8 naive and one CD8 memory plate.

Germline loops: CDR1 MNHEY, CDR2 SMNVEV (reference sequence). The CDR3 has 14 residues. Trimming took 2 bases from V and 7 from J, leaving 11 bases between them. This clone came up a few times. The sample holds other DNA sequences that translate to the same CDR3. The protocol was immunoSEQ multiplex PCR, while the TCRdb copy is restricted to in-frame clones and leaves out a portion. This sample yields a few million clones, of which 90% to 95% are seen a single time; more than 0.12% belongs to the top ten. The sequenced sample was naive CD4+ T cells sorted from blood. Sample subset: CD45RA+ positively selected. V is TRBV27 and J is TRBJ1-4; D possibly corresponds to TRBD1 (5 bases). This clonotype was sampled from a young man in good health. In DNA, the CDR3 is TGTGCCAGCAGTTTACAGGGTGTAGGTGAAAAACTGTTTTTT. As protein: CASSLQGVGEKLFF.